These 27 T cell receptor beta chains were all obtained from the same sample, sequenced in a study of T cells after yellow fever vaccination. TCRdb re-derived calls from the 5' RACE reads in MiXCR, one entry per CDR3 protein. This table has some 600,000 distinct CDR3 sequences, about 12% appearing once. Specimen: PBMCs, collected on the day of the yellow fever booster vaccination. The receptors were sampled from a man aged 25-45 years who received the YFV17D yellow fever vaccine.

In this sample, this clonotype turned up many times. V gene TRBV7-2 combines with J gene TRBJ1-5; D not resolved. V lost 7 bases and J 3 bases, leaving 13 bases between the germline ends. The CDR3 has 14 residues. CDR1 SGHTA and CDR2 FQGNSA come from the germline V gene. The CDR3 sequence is CASKTSGSNQPQHF. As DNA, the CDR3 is TGTGCCAGCAAAACGTCGGGGTCCAATCAGCCCCAGCATTTT.

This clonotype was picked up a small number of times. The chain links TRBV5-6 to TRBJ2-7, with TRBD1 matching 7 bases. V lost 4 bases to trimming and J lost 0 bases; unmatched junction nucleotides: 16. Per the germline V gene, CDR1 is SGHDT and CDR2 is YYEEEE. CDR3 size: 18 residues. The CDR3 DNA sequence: TGTGCCAGCAGCAGAACCCACAATCCGACAGGGACCTCCTACGAGCAGTACTTC. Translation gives CASSRTHNPTGTSYEQYF.

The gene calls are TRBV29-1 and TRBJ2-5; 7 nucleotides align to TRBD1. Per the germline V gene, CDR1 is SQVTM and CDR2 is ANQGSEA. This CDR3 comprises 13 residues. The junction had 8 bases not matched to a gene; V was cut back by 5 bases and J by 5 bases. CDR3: CSVTSTGIETQYF. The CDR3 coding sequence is TGCAGCGTTACCTCGACAGGGATCGAGACCCAGTACTTC.

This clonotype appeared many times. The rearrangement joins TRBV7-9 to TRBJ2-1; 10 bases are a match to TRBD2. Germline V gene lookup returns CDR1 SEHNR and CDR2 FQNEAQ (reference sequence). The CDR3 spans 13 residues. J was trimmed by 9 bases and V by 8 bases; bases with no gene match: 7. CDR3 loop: CASFSGRGGEQFF. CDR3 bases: TGTGCCAGCTTCAGCGGGAGGGGTGGTGAGCAGTTCTTC. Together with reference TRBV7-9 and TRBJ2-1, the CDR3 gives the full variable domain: DTGVSQNPRHKITKRGQNVTFRCDPISEHNRLYWYRQTLGQGPEFLTYFQNEAQLEKSRLLSDRFSAERPKGSFSTLEIQRTEQGDSAMYLCASFSGRGGEQFFGPGTRLTVL.

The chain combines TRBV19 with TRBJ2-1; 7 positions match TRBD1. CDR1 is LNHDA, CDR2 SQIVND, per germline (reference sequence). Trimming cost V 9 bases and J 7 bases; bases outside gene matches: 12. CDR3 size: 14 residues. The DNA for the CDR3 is TGTGCCAGGCTAACGGGACAGATCATAAATGAGCAGTTCTTC. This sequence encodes CARLTGQIINEQFF.

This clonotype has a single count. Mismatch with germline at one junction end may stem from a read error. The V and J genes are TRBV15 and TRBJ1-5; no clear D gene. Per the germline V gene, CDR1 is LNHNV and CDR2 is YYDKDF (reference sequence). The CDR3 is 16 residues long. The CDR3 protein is CATSRFRSGSNQHQHF. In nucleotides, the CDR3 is TGTGCCACCAGCAGATTCCGCTCGGGCAGCAATCAGCACCAGCATTTT.

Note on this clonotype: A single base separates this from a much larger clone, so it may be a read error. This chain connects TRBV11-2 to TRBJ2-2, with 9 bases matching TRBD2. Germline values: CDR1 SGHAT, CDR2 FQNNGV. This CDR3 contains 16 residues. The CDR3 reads CASSPGLAANTGEPFF. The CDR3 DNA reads TGTGCCAGCAGCCCGGGACTAGCAGCGAACACCGGGGAGCCGTTTTTT.

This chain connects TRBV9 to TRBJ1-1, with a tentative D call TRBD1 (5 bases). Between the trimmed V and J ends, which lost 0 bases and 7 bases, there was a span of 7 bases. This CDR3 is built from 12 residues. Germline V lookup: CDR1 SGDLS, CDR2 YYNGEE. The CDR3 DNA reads TGTGCCAGCAGCGTAGCGGGGGGTGAAGCTTTCTTT. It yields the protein CASSVAGGEAFF.

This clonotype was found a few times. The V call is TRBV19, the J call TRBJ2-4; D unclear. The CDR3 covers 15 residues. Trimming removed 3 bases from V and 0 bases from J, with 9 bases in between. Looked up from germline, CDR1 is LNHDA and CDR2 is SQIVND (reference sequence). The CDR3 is CASSMQRLAKNIQYF. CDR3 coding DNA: TGTGCCAGTAGTATGCAGAGGCTAGCCAAAAACATTCAGTACTTC. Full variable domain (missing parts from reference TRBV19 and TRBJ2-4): DGGITQSPKYLFRKEGQNVTLSCEQNLNHDAMYWYRQDPGQGLRLIYYSQIVNDFQKGDIAEGYSVSREKKESFPLTVTSAQKNPTAFYLCASSMQRLAKNIQYFGAGTRLSVL.

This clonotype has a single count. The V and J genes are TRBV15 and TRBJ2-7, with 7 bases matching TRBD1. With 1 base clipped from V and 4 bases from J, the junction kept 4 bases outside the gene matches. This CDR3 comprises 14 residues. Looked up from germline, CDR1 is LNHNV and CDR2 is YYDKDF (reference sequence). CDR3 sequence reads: CATSRGQGLYEQYF. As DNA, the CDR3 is TGTGCCACCAGCAGAGGACAGGGATTGTACGAGCAGTACTTC.

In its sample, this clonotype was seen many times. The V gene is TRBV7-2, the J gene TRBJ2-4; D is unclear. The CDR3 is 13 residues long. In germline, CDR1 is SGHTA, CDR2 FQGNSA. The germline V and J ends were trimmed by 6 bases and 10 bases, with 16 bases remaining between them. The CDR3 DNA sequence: TGTGCCAGCAGGATCCTTATACTAAGAATTCAGTACTTC. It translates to CASRILILRIQYF.

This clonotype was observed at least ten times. The DNA for the CDR3 is TGTGCCAGCAGGCCGAGCCTCACTAATAACTATGGCTACACCTTC. Encoded protein: CASRPSLTNNYGYTF. This chain uses TRBV6-1 with TRBJ1-2; D ambiguous. The V and J ends lost 6 bases and 1 base respectively, with 15 bases between them. This CDR3 is 15 amino acids long. Germline V gene data show CDR1 as MNHNS and CDR2 as SASEGT.

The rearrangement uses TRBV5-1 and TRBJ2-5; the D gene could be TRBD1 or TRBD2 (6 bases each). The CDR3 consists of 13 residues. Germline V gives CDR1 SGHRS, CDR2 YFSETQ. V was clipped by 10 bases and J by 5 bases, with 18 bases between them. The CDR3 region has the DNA TGCGCCGGATACTACAGGGAGGCGGAGACCCAGTACTTC. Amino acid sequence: CAGYYREAETQYF.

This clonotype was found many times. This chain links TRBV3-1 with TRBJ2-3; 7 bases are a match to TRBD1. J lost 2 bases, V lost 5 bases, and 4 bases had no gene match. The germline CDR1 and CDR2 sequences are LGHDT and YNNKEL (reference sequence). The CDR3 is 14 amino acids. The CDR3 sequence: CASSSDRATDTQYF. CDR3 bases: TGTGCCAGCAGCTCCGACAGGGCCACAGATACGCAGTATTTT.

CDR3 DNA: TGCAGTGCTAGTCAACCGGGAGACTCCTACGAGCAGTACTTC. Translating it yields CSASQPGDSYEQYF. The chain combines TRBV20-1 with TRBJ2-7; tentative D call: TRBD2 (6 bases). V gave up 3 bases and J gave up 0 bases, with 12 bases separating them. The CDR3 consists of 14 residues. Germline CDR1 reads DFQATT; CDR2 reads SNEGSKA (reference sequence).

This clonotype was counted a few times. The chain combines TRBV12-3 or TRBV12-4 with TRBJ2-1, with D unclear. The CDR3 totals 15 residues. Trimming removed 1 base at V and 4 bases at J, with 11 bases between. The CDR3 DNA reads TGTGCCAGCAGTTTAGTGGGAAGCTTTTACAATGAGCAGTTCTTC. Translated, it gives CASSLVGSFYNEQFF.

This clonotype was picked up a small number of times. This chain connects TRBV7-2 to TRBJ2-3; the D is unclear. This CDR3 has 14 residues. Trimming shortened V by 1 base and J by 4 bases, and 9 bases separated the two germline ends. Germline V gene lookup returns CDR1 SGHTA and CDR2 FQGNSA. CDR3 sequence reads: CASSLERSPDTQYF. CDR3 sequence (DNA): TGTGCCAGCAGCTTAGAGAGGTCGCCAGATACGCAGTATTTT.

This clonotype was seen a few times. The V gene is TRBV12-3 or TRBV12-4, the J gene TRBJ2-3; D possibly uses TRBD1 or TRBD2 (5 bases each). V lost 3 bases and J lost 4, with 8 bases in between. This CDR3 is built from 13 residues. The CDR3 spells CASSLGESDTQYF. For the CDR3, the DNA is TGTGCCAGCAGTTTGGGGGAATCAGATACGCAGTATTTT.

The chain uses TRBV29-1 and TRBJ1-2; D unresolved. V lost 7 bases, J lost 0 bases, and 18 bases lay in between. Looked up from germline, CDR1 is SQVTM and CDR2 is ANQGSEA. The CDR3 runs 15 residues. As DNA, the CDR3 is TGCAGCGCCCACCCTGGCCAGGCCGCTAACTATGGCTACACCTTC. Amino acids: CSAHPGQAANYGYTF.

The CDR3 sequence is CASSRGTIGTYEQYF. In DNA form, the CDR3 reads TGTGCCAGCAGCCGCGGGACTATTGGCACCTACGAGCAGTACTTC. The rearrangement links TRBV3-1 to TRBJ2-7; 7 nucleotides align to TRBD2. J was trimmed by 2 bases and V by 4 bases; bases with no gene match: 8. Germline V lookup: CDR1 LGHDT, CDR2 YNNKEL (reference sequence). The CDR3 consists of 15 residues.

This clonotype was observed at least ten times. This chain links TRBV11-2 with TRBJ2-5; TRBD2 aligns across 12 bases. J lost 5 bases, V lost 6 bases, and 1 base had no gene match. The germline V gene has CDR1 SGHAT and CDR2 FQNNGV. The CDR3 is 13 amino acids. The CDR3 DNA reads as TGTGCCAGCAGGACTAGCGGGAGTGAGACCCAGTACTTC. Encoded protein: CASRTSGSETQYF.

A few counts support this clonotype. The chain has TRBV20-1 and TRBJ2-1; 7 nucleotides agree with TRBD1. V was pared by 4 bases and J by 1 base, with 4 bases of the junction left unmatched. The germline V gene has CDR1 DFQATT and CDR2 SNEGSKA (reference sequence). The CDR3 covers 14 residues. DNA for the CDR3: TGCAGTGCTATAGGGGGCGAATCCTACAATGAGCAGTTCTTC. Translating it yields CSAIGGESYNEQFF.

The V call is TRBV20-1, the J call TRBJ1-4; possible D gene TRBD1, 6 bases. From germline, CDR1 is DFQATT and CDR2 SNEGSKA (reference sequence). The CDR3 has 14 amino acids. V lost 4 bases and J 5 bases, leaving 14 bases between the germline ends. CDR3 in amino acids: CSANLDSRNEKLFF. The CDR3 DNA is TGCAGTGCTAACCTGGACAGTCGGAATGAAAAACTGTTTTTT.

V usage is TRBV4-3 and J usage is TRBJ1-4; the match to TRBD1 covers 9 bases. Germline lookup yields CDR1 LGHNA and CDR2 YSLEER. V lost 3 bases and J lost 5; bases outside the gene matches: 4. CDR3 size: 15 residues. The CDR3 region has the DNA TGCGCCAGCAGCCACCCCGGGACAGGGAATGAAAAACTGTTTTTT. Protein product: CASSHPGTGNEKLFF.

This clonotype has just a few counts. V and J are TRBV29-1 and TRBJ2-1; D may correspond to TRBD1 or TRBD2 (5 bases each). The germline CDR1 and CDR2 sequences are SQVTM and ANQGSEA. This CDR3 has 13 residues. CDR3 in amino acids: CSGTGSSYNEQFF. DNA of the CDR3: TGCAGTGGGACGGGGAGCTCCTACAATGAGCAGTTCTTC.

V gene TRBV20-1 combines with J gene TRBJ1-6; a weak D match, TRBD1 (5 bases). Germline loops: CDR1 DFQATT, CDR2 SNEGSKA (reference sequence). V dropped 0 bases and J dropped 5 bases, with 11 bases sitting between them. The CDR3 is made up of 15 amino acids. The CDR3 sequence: CSARDPQGNNSPLHF. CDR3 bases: TGCAGTGCTAGAGATCCCCAGGGAAATAATTCACCCCTCCACTTT.

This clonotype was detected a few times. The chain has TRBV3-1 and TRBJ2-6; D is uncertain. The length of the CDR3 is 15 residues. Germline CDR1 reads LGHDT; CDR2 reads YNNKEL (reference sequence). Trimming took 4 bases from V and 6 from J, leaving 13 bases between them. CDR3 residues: CASSPLLSTANVLTF. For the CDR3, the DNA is TGTGCCAGCAGCCCCCTATTATCTACGGCCAACGTCCTGACTTTC. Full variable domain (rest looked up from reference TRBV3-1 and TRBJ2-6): DTAVSQTPKYLVTQMGNDKSIKCEQNLGHDTMYWYKQDSKKFLKIMFSYNNKELIINETVPNRFSPKSPDKAHLNLHINSLELGDSAVYFCASSPLLSTANVLTFGAGSRLTVL.